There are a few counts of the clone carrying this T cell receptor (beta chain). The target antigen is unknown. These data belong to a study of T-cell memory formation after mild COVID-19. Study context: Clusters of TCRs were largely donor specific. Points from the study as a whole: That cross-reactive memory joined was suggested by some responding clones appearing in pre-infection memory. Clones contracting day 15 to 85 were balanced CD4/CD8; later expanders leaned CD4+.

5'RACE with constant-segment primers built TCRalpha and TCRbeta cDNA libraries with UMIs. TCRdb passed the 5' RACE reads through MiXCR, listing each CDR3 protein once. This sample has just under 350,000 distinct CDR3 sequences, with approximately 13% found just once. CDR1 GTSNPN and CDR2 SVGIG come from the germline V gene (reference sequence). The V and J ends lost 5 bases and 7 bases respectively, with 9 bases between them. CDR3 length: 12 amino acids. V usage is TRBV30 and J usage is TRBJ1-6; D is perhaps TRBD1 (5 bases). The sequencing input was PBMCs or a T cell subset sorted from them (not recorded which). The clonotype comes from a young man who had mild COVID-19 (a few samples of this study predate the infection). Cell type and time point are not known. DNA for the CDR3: TGTGCCTGGTCCAGGGTAAATTCACCCCTCCACTTT. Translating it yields CAWSRVNSPLHF.